This TCR beta chain is drawn from a study of blood T cell repertoires in COVID-19 (dated by TCRdb to 2020 to 2022). In the study overall: The collaborator samples originated in the United States, Italy and Spain and spanned the acute and convalescent phases of COVID-19. The prospective study material was composed of cDNA or gDNA derived from T cells, B-cell-depleted T cells, or PBMCs. Subjects who had been exposed to COVID-19, were actively infected with it, or had recovered from it provided the deeply sampled blood TCRbeta repertoires that made up the dataset. The repertoires were released in a freely available public database meant as a resource for research on the immune response to SARS-CoV-2. The samples were drawn from two sources: the first 160 participants of the ongoing ImmuneRACE study, and 1,254 subjects contributed by 6 global collaborators. Sample metadata almost always included a de-identified subject ID, COVID-19 status, age in years and sex. Where available, HLA class I and class II types were obtained from metadata supplied by the sample provider rather than from assay-based typing. Study-wide conclusions, independent of this receptor: How much clinical and demographic metadata was included differed by source and by participant, and the metadata was provided uncurated.

Enrolling through a virtual design, the prospective study's participants ranged in age from roughly 18 to 89 years and lived across roughly 23 United States geographic areas. In the prospective study, cohorts were assigned on the basis of participant-reported clinical history obtained from a screening survey and a study questionnaire. ImmuneRACE Cohort 3 recovered participants were defined by two consecutive negative NP/OP PCR tests, healthcare professional clearance, or symptom resolution. Mobile phlebotomists in the prospective study collected whole blood, serum and a nasopharyngeal or oropharyngeal swab from every participant. Participants in the prospective study had the option to provide additional blood draws and questionnaires over an approximately 2-month period. Before DNA extraction, prospective study blood samples were shipped either frozen or at room temperature. This clone is a singleton in its sample. The antigen this receptor binds is unknown. It has no much larger one-base neighbor in the sample; base qualities were not kept.

V was cut back by 7 bases and J by 8 bases, leaving a gap of 24 bases between them. Measured from the cysteine to the phenylalanine, the CDR3 is 16 residues long. Only the CDR3 DNA stays, 48 bases, in frame from base 1. The germline V gene (reference sequence) provides CDR1 LNHDA and CDR2 SQIVND. The immunoSEQ Assay, a bias-controlled multiplex PCR, was used to amplify TCRbeta CDR3 regions from genomic DNA. On the authors' methods: Within the assay, amplification of reference gene primers was used to estimate how many nucleated cells each sample contained. Sequence reads were collapsed and filtered to measure the absolute abundance of every unique TCRbeta CDR3 rearrangement. Productive Simpson clonality was computed per sample as the square root of Simpson's diversity index over productive rearrangements. The immuneACCESS repertoire file appears here via TCRdb, limited to in-frame rearrangements. These files lack a portion of the clones; in checked studies, under half of the deficit traces to unresolved V genes, and the cause of the others is not known. Clone size and V and J calls were adopted from that table, with D and trimming inferred from the DNA. This sample lists 300,000 to 350,000 clones; roughly 85% were detected once. Clones ranked in the top ten supply 2.2% of the sample.

The sequence links TRBV19 to TRBJ2-1; the D gene is perhaps TRBD2, on 6 matching bases. Sequenced input: PBMCs or T cells enriched from blood (not recorded which). The TCR originated in a man aged 30 to 45 who had recovered from COVID-19. Read as DNA, the sequence is TGTGCCAGTACCAACCTCAGGGATGGAGGGTTCGATGAGCAGTTCTTC. This sequence encodes CASTNLRDGGFDEQFF.